The 3 T cell receptor beta chains presented below share a single source sample, sequenced in a study of T cells after yellow fever vaccination. MiXCR was run by TCRdb on the 5' RACE reads, yielding one entry per CDR3 protein. The data hold 100,000 to 150,000 distinct CDR3 sequences, with 7.4% observed a single time. This material consisted of CD4+ T cells sorted from PBMCs, taken around 10 days after the first yellow fever vaccination. These receptors all stem from a man in his late teens or twenties who received the YFV17D yellow fever vaccine.

In the case of this clonotype: This could be a read error, since a much larger clone is one nucleotide away. The gene calls are TRBV5-1 and TRBJ1-2, with TRBD1 identical over 7 bases. Germline CDR1 and CDR2: SGHRS and YFSETQ. J was trimmed by 6 bases and V by 0 bases; bases with no gene match: 11. This CDR3 contains 16 residues. The CDR3 sequence: CASSLAKGARSDGYTF. The CDR3, as DNA: TGCGCCAGCAGCTTGGCCAAGGGGGCGAGGAGTGATGGCTACACCTTC.

This clonotype has at least ten counts. The J gene is TRBJ1-1, the V gene TRBV5-4; D remains ambiguous. Germline V gives CDR1 SGHNT, CDR2 YYREEE (reference sequence). Between the trimmed V and J ends, which lost 0 bases and 2 bases, there was a span of 2 bases. The CDR3 runs 12 residues. CDR3 residues: CASSLDNTEAFF. CDR3 DNA: TGTGCCAGCAGCTTGGACAACACTGAAGCTTTCTTT.

At least ten counts were recorded for this clonotype. The rearrangement links TRBV5-4 to TRBJ2-3; TRBD2 agrees at 13 bases. The CDR3 is 16 amino acids. J gave up 1 base and V 4 bases, and 3 bases lay outside the gene matches. Looked up from germline, CDR1 is SGHNT and CDR2 is YYREEE (reference sequence). CDR3 loop: CASSTGLAGGTDTQYF. CDR3 nucleotide sequence: TGTGCCAGCAGCACAGGACTAGCGGGGGGCACAGATACGCAGTATTTT.